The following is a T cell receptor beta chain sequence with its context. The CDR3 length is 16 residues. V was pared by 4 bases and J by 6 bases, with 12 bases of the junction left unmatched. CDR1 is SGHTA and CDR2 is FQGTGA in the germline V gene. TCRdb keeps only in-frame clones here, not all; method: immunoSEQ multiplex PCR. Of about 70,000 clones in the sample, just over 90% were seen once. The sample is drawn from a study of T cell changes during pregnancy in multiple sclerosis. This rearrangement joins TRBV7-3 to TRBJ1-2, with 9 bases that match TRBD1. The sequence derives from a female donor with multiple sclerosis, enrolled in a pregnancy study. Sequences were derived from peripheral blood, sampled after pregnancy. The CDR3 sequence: CASSSRAGQGSDGYTF. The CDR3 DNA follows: TGTGCCAGCAGCTCCCGGGCCGGACAGGGGAGCGATGGCTACACCTTC.